The clone carrying this T cell receptor (beta chain) was picked up a small number of times. Gene names are mouse gene names. Other DNA sequences in the sample encode the same CDR3. Sequencing used cDNA as its template, made by extracting RNA and reverse transcribing it. Sequenced by immunoSEQ multiplex PCR; TCRdb stores in-frame clones only, minus some. There are more than 250,000 clones in the sample, none observed a single time. This specimen comes from a study of CD8+ T cells in alopecia areata. CD4, CD8alpha, NKG2D, NKG2ACE and other markers were used to sort pooled cutaneous lymph node cells. The sequenced sample was CD4+ T cells sorted from a lymph node. This receptor was identified in a C3H/HeJ mouse with alopecia areata. As its MHC haplotype, the strain has H2-k.

CDR3 DNA (partial): TGCACCTGCAGTGCTCCGGGACAGGGGAATTCGCCC. It translates to CTCSAPGQGNSP. The entire CDR3 is CTCSAPGQGNSPLYF. The chain recombines TRBV1 with TRBJ1-6, with 10 bases fitting TRBD1. The read is 3 residues too short to cover the CDR3 end, so that end is filled in from the germline J gene. TRBJ1-6 is filed as an ORF, its function uncertain. The CDR3 spans 15 residues. Germline CDR1 is NSQYPW and CDR2 is LRSPGD (reference sequence). V dropped 3 bases and J dropped 7; count of bases not matched to a gene: 3.